These 7 T cell receptor beta chains were all obtained from the same sample, sequenced in a study of CD8 T cells in ankylosing spondylitis (TCRdb year 2017). The method behind the library was 5' RACE. TCRdb records Illumina HiSeq 2500 as the sequencer. The public reads were quality trimmed at Q25 with fastp and then assembled into clones with MiXCR by TCRdb, keeping productive beta chains. All rows with the same CDR3 protein become a single entry with the most common DNA and genes. This sample gives about 350,000 distinct CDR3 sequences in total; approximately 20% of them show up just once. The ten largest account for less than 15% of the sample. The sample was blood, either unsorted or a sorted T cell fraction (not recorded which). The receptors were sampled from a male donor with ankylosing spondylitis or in good health (not recorded which).

This rearrangement joins TRBV28 to TRBJ2-5; tentatively, D is TRBD2 (5 bases). Germline V gene lookup returns CDR1 MDHEN and CDR2 SYDVKM. V shed 6 bases and J shed 5 bases, with 13 bases lying between them. The CDR3 is 13 amino acids. The CDR3 DNA follows: TGTGCCAGCAGAGACCTCGGAGGCGAGACCCAGTACTTC. It codes for CASRDLGGETQYF.

J is TRBJ2-5 and V is TRBV27; D might be TRBD1 (6 bases). Germline V CDR1 and CDR2: MNHEY, SMNVEV (reference sequence). The germline V and J ends were trimmed by 3 bases and 0 bases, with 14 bases remaining between them. This CDR3 has 16 residues. CDR3 sequence (DNA): TGTGCCAGCAGTTTGTCTGGACAGTGGTACCAAGAGACCCAGTACTTC. It codes for CASSLSGQWYQETQYF.

The chain couples TRBV10-1 to TRBJ1-2; no clear D gene. Deletions cut 3 bases from V and 4 bases from J, with 9 bases between. The germline gives CDR1 WNHNN, CDR2 SYGVQD (reference sequence). The length of the CDR3 is 13 residues. The CDR3 loop reads CASSETLFYGYTF. The CDR3 DNA follows: TGCGCCAGCAGTGAAACACTGTTCTATGGCTACACCTTC.

This clonotype was seen a handful of times. The chain joins TRBV20-1 to TRBJ2-7; D remains unclear. The V and J ends lost 0 bases and 2 bases respectively, with 5 bases between them. Per germline, CDR1 DFQATT and CDR2 SNEGSKA (reference sequence). The CDR3 spans 12 residues. The CDR3 loop is CSARDLTYEQYF. CDR3 nucleotides: TGCAGTGCTAGAGATCTTACCTACGAGCAGTACTTC.

CDR3 sequence reads: CAWSWRVSYEQYF. The CDR3 DNA sequence: TGTGCCTGGAGTTGGAGGGTCTCCTACGAGCAGTACTTC. The J gene is TRBJ2-7, the V gene TRBV30, with a weak D call TRBD2 (6 bases). CDR1 and CDR2 (germline): GTSNPN, SVGIG (reference sequence). The CDR3 has 13 amino acids. V was pared by 2 bases and J by 0 bases, with 8 bases between.

V usage is TRBV3-1 and J usage is TRBJ1-6; D is unclear. The germline V gene encodes CDR1 LGHDT and CDR2 YNNKEL (reference sequence). The ends were cut back, 4 bases at V and 4 bases at J, with 11 bases in the middle. This CDR3 spans 15 amino acids. The CDR3 reads CASSLPTEYNSPLHF. CDR3 nucleotides: TGTGCCAGCAGCCTACCGACGGAATATAATTCACCCCTCCACTTT.

V and J are TRBV5-5 and TRBJ2-7; D is possibly TRBD1 (6 bases). Trimming removed 2 bases from V and 3 bases from J, with 12 bases in between. Per germline, CDR1 SGHKS and CDR2 YYEKEE (reference sequence). The length of the CDR3 is 14 residues. The CDR3 loop is CASSFGSGVYEQYF. The CDR3 DNA reads TGTGCCAGCAGCTTCGGTTCAGGGGTCTACGAGCAGTACTTC. Combining the CDR3 with reference TRBV5-5 and TRBJ2-7 gives the whole variable domain DAGVTQSPTHLIKTRGQQVTLRCSPISGHKSVSWYQQVLGQGPQFIFQYYEKEERGRGNFPDRFSARQFPNYSSELNVNALLLGDSALYLCASSFGSGVYEQYFGPGTRLTVT.